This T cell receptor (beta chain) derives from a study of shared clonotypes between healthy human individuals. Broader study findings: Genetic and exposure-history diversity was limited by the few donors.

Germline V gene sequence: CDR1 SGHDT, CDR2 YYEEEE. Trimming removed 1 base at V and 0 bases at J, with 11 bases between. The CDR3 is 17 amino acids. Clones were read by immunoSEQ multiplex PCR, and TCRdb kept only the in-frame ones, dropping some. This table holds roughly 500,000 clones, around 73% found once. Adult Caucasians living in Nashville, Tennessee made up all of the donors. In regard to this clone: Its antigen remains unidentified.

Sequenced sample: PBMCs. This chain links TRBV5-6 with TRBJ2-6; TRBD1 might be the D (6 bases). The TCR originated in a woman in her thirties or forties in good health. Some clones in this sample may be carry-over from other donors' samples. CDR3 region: CASSLLDRHSGANVLTF. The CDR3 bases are TGTGCCAGCAGCTTGTTGGACAGACACTCTGGGGCCAACGTCCTGACTTTC.